The next 22 T cell receptor beta chains were all read from a single sample in a study of cytomegalovirus exposure and HLA in healthy donors. PCR employed 60 Vbeta and 13 Jbeta primers. Assay: immunoSEQ multiplex PCR; the TCRdb copy retains only in-frame clones and omits some. Its table records 45,000 to 55,000 clones. Sample: PBMCs. Receptors were obtained from a male donor in good health and CMV-seropositive.

The genes are TRBV27 and TRBJ2-7, with 7 bases matching TRBD1. Germline V gene lookup returns CDR1 MNHEY and CDR2 SMNVEV (reference sequence). The CDR3 has 14 residues. J was trimmed by 3 bases and V by 6 bases; bases with no gene match: 8. CDR3 region: CASRPTGILYEQYF. The CDR3 DNA follows: TGTGCCAGCAGGCCGACAGGGATCCTCTACGAGCAGTACTTC.

The rearrangement uses TRBV7-8 and TRBJ1-2, with D perhaps matching TRBD1 (6 bases). Between the trimmed V and J ends, which lost 1 base and 7 bases, there was a span of 19 bases. This CDR3 spans 16 amino acids. CDR1 is SGHVS, CDR2 FQNEAQ, per germline. The CDR3 loop reads CASSLGPPTGQGGYTF. The CDR3 DNA follows: TGTGCCAGCAGCTTAGGCCCTCCTACAGGGCAGGGTGGCTACACCTTC.

V gene TRBV30 combines with J gene TRBJ1-6, with 9 bases identical to TRBD1. CDR3 length: 13 amino acids. Germline assignment: CDR1 GTSNPN and CDR2 SVGIG (reference sequence). With V trimmed by 8 bases and J by 7 bases, 6 bases remained unmatched. The CDR3: CAGETGGNSPLHF. The CDR3 DNA follows: TGTGCCGGCGAGACAGGGGGGAATTCACCCCTCCACTTT.

The chain uses TRBV7-6 and TRBJ1-1; D might be TRBD1 (5 bases). With 7 bases removed from V and 0 bases from J, the gap between germline ends came to 12 bases. This CDR3 comprises 14 residues. Germline V lookup: CDR1 SGHVS, CDR2 FNYEAQ. CDR3 sequence: CASNPGVMNTEAFF. CDR3 DNA: TGTGCCAGCAATCCGGGGGTAATGAACACTGAAGCTTTCTTT.

V gene TRBV29-1 combines with J gene TRBJ1-1, with 9 positions matching TRBD1. The V segment lost 3 bases and the J segment 0 bases; nucleotides outside the gene matches: 2. The CDR3 has 14 residues. Germline V gene lookup returns CDR1 SQVTM and CDR2 ANQGSEA. CDR3 DNA: TGCAGCGTTGACGGGACAGGGCTGAACACTGAAGCTTTCTTT. This gives the protein CSVDGTGLNTEAFF.

Concerning this clone itself: The identical CDR3 is also encoded by other nucleotide sequences in the sample. V is TRBV4-3 and J is TRBJ2-5, with 13 bases aligning to TRBD2. Trimming removed 2 bases from V and 7 bases from J; junction bases left unmatched: 10. In germline, CDR1 is LGHNA, CDR2 YSLEER. The CDR3 spans 17 residues. The CDR3 loop is CASSQLLAGGPEGTQYF. CDR3 bases: TGCGCCAGCAGCCAATTACTAGCGGGGGGGCCCGAGGGGACCCAGTACTTC.

The J gene is TRBJ2-7, the V gene TRBV9; 12 nucleotides line up with TRBD1. The CDR3 extends over 16 amino acids. V gave up 7 bases and J gave up 5 bases; unmatched junction bases: 13. CDR1 SGDLS and CDR2 YYNGEE come from the germline V gene. CDR3 in amino acids: CASASKGTGGFNEQYF. The DNA for the CDR3 is TGTGCCAGCGCCAGCAAGGGGACAGGGGGCTTCAACGAGCAGTACTTC.

This chain uses TRBV25-1 with TRBJ2-1, with D perhaps matching TRBD1 (6 bases). This CDR3 contains 14 residues. With 5 bases removed from V and 8 bases from J, the gap between germline ends came to 16 bases. Germline V gives CDR1 MGHDK, CDR2 SYGVNS. CDR3 nucleotides: TGTGCCAGCAGTCAAGCTAGGACAGCCCATGAGCAGTTCTTC. Encoded protein: CASSQARTAHEQFF.

The chain employs TRBV12-5 and TRBJ1-1, with 10 bases that match TRBD1. The ends lost 7 bases at V and 7 bases at J; junction bases unmatched: 21. CDR3 length equals 18 residues. Germline V gene sequence: CDR1 LGHNT, CDR2 FRNRAP. CDR3 nucleotide sequence: TGTGCTAGTGTCATCGGGGACAGGGGTCAGGTAGGGTCCCTTGAAGCTTTCTTT. Translation: CASVIGDRGQVGSLEAFF.

The chain combines TRBV10-3 with TRBJ1-1; no reliable D call. The V gene's germline CDR1 is ENHRY and CDR2 SYGVKD. V gave up 3 bases and J gave up 4 bases, with 12 bases separating them. This CDR3 contains 14 residues. The CDR3 DNA sequence: TGTGCCATCAGTGATATTTATGAGGGCACTGAAGCTTTCTTT. It yields the protein CAISDIYEGTEAFF.

The genes are TRBV7-2 and TRBJ2-3; D gene ambiguous. Germline CDR1 is SGHTA and CDR2 is FQGNSA. This CDR3 comprises 12 residues. V was cut by 5 bases and J by 1 base, with 4 bases left in between. Here the CDR3 reads CASSRGTDTQYF. CDR3 nucleotide sequence: TGTGCCAGCAGCCGTGGCACAGATACGCAGTATTTT.

The J gene is TRBJ2-2, the V gene TRBV10-1; unclear D gene. Germline CDR1 and CDR2: WNHNN and SYGVQD (reference sequence). The CDR3 runs to 13 residues. V shed 5 bases and J shed 5 bases, with 9 bases lying between them. The CDR3 loop is CASSRGGTGELFF. For the CDR3, the DNA is TGCGCCAGCAGTAGAGGCGGTACCGGGGAGCTGTTTTTT.

The chain employs TRBV2 and TRBJ1-1; a possible D gene is TRBD1 (6 bases). This CDR3 is 11 amino acids long. Trimming took off 5 bases at V and 10 bases at J, with 11 bases between the two ends. Germline lookup yields CDR1 SNHLY and CDR2 FYNNEI. The CDR3 coding sequence is TGTGCCAGCAGTTTGACAGGAGGAGCTTTCTTT. Translation gives CASSLTGGAFF.

The V and J genes are TRBV10-3 and TRBJ2-7, with 9 bases fitting TRBD1. CDR1 is ENHRY, CDR2 SYGVKD, per germline. J was trimmed by 3 bases and V by 7 bases; bases with no gene match: 13. The CDR3 has 16 amino acids. The DNA for the CDR3 is TGTGCCATCAACCCGCCGGGACAGGGAATTTTCTACGAGCAGTACTTC. This sequence encodes CAINPPGQGIFYEQYF.

The rearrangement joins TRBV29-1 to TRBJ1-1; 7 bases are a match to TRBD1. Germline values: CDR1 SQVTM, CDR2 ANQGSEA. This CDR3 region has 13 residues. The J segment lost 5 bases and the V segment lost 1 base, leaving 4 bases of the junction unmatched. In DNA form, the CDR3 reads TGCAGCGTTGAAGGACAGGGTTGGACTGAAGCTTTCTTT. It codes for CSVEGQGWTEAFF. Full variable domain (remainder filled in from reference TRBV29-1 and TRBJ1-1): SAVISQKPSRDICQRGTSLTIQCQVDSQVTMMFWYRQQPGQSLTLIATANQGSEATYESGFVIDKFPISRPNLTFSTLTVSNMSPEDSSIYLCSVEGQGWTEAFFGQGTRLTVV.

The genes are TRBV7-3 and TRBJ2-5; 9 nucleotides line up with TRBD2. The J segment lost 9 bases and the V segment lost 1 base, leaving 9 bases of the junction unmatched. The CDR3 extends over 15 amino acids. Germline CDR1 SGHTA, CDR2 FQGTGA. Here the CDR3 reads CASSLNLGGGAAQYF. DNA for the CDR3: TGTGCCAGCAGCTTAAATCTCGGCGGGGGGGCGGCCCAGTACTTC. Drawing the rest from reference TRBV7-3 and TRBJ2-5, the complete variable domain is GAGVSQTPSNKVTEKGKYVELRCDPISGHTALYWYRQSLGQGPEFLIYFQGTGAADDSGLPNDRFFAVRPEGSVSTLKIQRTERGDSAVYLCASSLNLGGGAAQYFGPGTRLLVL.

V gene TRBV11-1 combines with J gene TRBJ2-7; tentatively, D is TRBD1 (6 bases). CDR1 and CDR2 from the germline V gene are SGHAT and FQDESV (reference sequence). V lost 5 bases to trimming and J lost 5 bases, with 13 bases between them. The CDR3 has 13 residues. For the CDR3, the DNA is TGTGCCAGCAGCGCATCACAGGGTAACGAGCAGTACTTC. Translated: CASSASQGNEQYF.

The V and J genes are TRBV9 and TRBJ1-2; D unresolved. V lost 0 bases to trimming and J lost 5 bases, with 8 bases between them. CDR3 size: 13 residues. Looked up from germline, CDR1 is SGDLS and CDR2 is YYNGEE. DNA for the CDR3: TGTGCCAGCAGCGTAGGGTCTATTTATGGCTACACCTTC. Translated: CASSVGSIYGYTF.

This chain connects TRBV28 to TRBJ2-7; D not resolved. From germline, CDR1 is MDHEN and CDR2 SYDVKM. The V end lost 6 bases, the J end lost 0 bases, and 9 bases lay between the germline ends. CDR3 length: 13 residues. CDR3 loop: CASRGSFSYEQYF. CDR3 nucleotide sequence: TGTGCCAGCAGGGGCAGTTTCTCCTACGAGCAGTACTTC. The full variable domain, completed using reference TRBV28 and TRBJ2-7, is DVKVTQSSRYLVKRTGEKVFLECVQDMDHENMFWYRQDPGLGLRLIYFSYDVKMKEKGDIPEGYSVSREKKERFSLILESASTNQTSMYLCASRGSFSYEQYFGPGTRLTVT.

V is TRBV30 and J is TRBJ2-3; D gene unclear. Trimming left V 2 bases short and J 6 bases short, with 18 bases between. Per the germline V gene, CDR1 is GTSNPN and CDR2 is SVGIG (reference sequence). The CDR3 totals 15 residues. This chain's CDR3 is CAWSSAALVFDTQYF. The DNA for the CDR3 is TGTGCCTGGAGTTCCGCTGCATTAGTATTCGATACGCAGTATTTT.

The rearrangement links TRBV7-2 to TRBJ2-3; perhaps TRBD1 as D (5 bases). Germline V lookup: CDR1 SGHTA, CDR2 FQGNSA. This CDR3 spans 18 amino acids. V was trimmed by 5 bases and J by 3 bases, leaving 24 bases between them. Here the CDR3 reads CASSPTDSTGQETDTQYF. In nucleotides, the CDR3 is TGTGCCAGCAGCCCCACCGATTCCACAGGCCAGGAAACAGATACGCAGTATTTT.

The rearrangement links TRBV6-6 to TRBJ1-1; the D is unclear. Germline V lookup: CDR1 MNHNY, CDR2 SVGAGI (reference sequence). This CDR3 contains 15 residues. Trimming shortened V by 1 base and J by 4 bases, and 13 bases separated the two germline ends. CDR3 region: CASSYWVGPGTEAFF. CDR3 in DNA: TGTGCCAGCAGTTACTGGGTGGGTCCGGGCACTGAAGCTTTCTTT.